Shown below are 19 T cell receptor beta chains from a single sample sequenced in a study of spatial heterogeneity in lung cancer. Findings and limits, study-wide: Mutation counts in tumors were tracked by counts of expanded intratumoral alpha and beta TCRs.

TCRdb reprocessed the 5' RACE reads via MiXCR and lists one record per CDR3 protein. The data hold approximately 8,500 distinct CDR3 sequences, with 5.4% observed a single time. The time point is: sample taken at primary tumor resection. The antigens these receptors bind are not known. Source: lung tumor tissue, taken at surgery. These receptors all come from a male donor with early-stage non-small cell lung cancer.

This clonotype was counted at least ten times. The chain links TRBV18 to TRBJ1-5, with D tentatively TRBD1 (6 bases). V was cut by 2 bases and J by 3 bases, with 11 bases left in between. This CDR3 contains 15 residues. Germline assignment: CDR1 KGHSH and CDR2 LQKENI. DNA of the CDR3: TGTGCCAGCTCACCATCTAGGGGGACCAATCAGCCCCAGCATTTT. The encoded protein is CASSPSRGTNQPQHF.

This clonotype was detected many times. V is TRBV27 and J is TRBJ2-3; 7 bases line up with TRBD2. V lost 2 bases to trimming and J lost 3 bases; unmatched junction nucleotides: 5. This CDR3 has 15 amino acids. Germline values: CDR1 MNHEY, CDR2 SMNVEV (reference sequence). The CDR3 sequence: CASSLAGVSTDTQYF. CDR3 bases: TGTGCCAGCAGTTTAGCGGGGGTTAGTACAGATACGCAGTATTTT.

This clonotype was picked up many times. The chain has TRBV7-8 and TRBJ1-3; TRBD1 is a possible D gene (5 bases). The V end lost 7 bases, the J end lost 2 bases, and 24 bases lay between the germline ends. This CDR3 spans 18 amino acids. Germline values: CDR1 SGHVS, CDR2 FQNEAQ. This CDR3 reads CASTPSGPTLVTGNTIYF. The DNA of the CDR3 is TGTGCCAGCACACCATCGGGACCGACATTGGTAACTGGAAACACCATATATTTT.

The chain combines TRBV9 with TRBJ2-3, with TRBD2 matching 10 bases. Germline V gene data show CDR1 as SGDLS and CDR2 as YYNGEE. The CDR3 loop spans 17 amino acids. The junction had 9 bases not matched to a gene; V was cut back by 0 bases and J by 5 bases. The CDR3, as DNA: TGTGCCAGCAGCGTAGGAGCGGGAGGGCGGACGGGAGATACGCAGTATTTT. It translates to CASSVGAGGRTGDTQYF. The whole variable domain, remainder taken from reference TRBV9 and TRBJ2-3, is DSGVTQTPKHLITATGQRVTLRCSPRSGDLSVYWYQQSLDQGLQFLIQYYNGEERAKGNILERFSAQQFPDLHSELNLSSLELGDSALYFCASSVGAGGRTGDTQYFGPGTRLTVL.

The sample holds many counts of this clonotype. The chain joins TRBV25-1 to TRBJ2-3, with TRBD1 matching 10 bases. This CDR3 spans 17 amino acids. In germline, CDR1 is MGHDK, CDR2 SYGVNS. Losses at the gene ends were 4 bases for V and 2 bases for J; bases not matched to a gene: 9. This CDR3 reads CASSGGTGALHTDTQYF. In DNA form, the CDR3 reads TGTGCCAGCAGTGGGGGGACAGGGGCCCTTCACACAGATACGCAGTATTTT.

This clonotype was counted at least ten times. V and J are TRBV5-1 and TRBJ1-1; tentatively, D is TRBD1 (6 bases). The V and J ends lost 1 base and 3 bases respectively, with 10 bases between them. CDR1 is SGHRS and CDR2 is YFSETQ in the germline V gene. The CDR3 contains 14 residues. CDR3 sequence: CASSLSGADTEAFF. The DNA for the CDR3 is TGCGCCAGCAGCTTGTCAGGGGCGGACACTGAAGCTTTCTTT.

This clonotype was counted many times. V gene TRBV28 combines with J gene TRBJ2-7; 8 bases are shared with TRBD2. Germline lookup yields CDR1 MDHEN and CDR2 SYDVKM. J gave up 6 bases and V 7 bases, and 5 bases lay outside the gene matches. The CDR3 loop spans 12 amino acids. The CDR3 loop reads CASTSGSGEQYF. The DNA of the CDR3 is TGTGCCAGCACGAGCGGGAGCGGCGAGCAGTACTTC.

This chain links TRBV28 with TRBJ2-7; 11 bases line up with TRBD1. After removal of 3 bases from V and 3 bases from J, the junction contained 4 bases not matched to a gene. This CDR3 comprises 15 residues. The V gene's germline CDR1 is MDHEN and CDR2 SYDVKM. The DNA for the CDR3 is TGTGCCAGCAGTTTCACCGGGACAGGGGGCTACGAGCAGTACTTC. It codes for CASSFTGTGGYEQYF.

There are many counts of this clonotype. The chain uses TRBV5-1 and TRBJ2-2; D is possibly TRBD2 (6 bases). The germline gives CDR1 SGHRS, CDR2 YFSETQ. This CDR3 region has 13 residues. Trimming removed 6 bases from V and 8 bases from J, with 14 bases in between. DNA of the CDR3: TGCGCCAGCAACCTAGGGACTGAGGGGGAGCTGTTTTTT. This codes for CASNLGTEGELFF.

At least ten counts were recorded for this clonotype. The gene calls are TRBV20-1 and TRBJ1-1, with D possibly TRBD1 on 5 matching bases. Trimming took off 1 base at V and 5 bases at J, with 17 bases between the two ends. The CDR3 spans 15 residues. Germline V gene sequence: CDR1 DFQATT, CDR2 SNEGSKA (reference sequence). The CDR3 reads CSARGAGQDRTEAFF. CDR3 bases: TGCAGTGCTAGAGGGGCAGGGCAAGATCGTACTGAAGCTTTCTTT.

At least ten counts were recorded for this clonotype. CDR3 amino acids: CASSFPRGLNQPQHF. Here the CDR3 DNA reads TGTGCCAGCAGTTTCCCCCGGGGGTTAAATCAGCCCCAGCATTTT. The chain couples TRBV28 to TRBJ1-5; D may be TRBD1 (5 bases). V was trimmed by 3 bases and J by 4 bases, leaving 13 bases between them. CDR1 and CDR2 (germline): MDHEN, SYDVKM. The CDR3 is 15 amino acids.

This clonotype has ten or more counts. J is TRBJ2-2 and V is TRBV7-8; D perhaps matches TRBD2 (6 bases). CDR1 and CDR2 (germline): SGHVS, FQNEAQ. This CDR3 is 12 amino acids long. CDR3 coding DNA: TGTGCTAGCGGTCATTTCACCGGGGAGCTGTTTTTT. This gives the protein CASGHFTGELFF.

In this sample, this clonotype turned up a few times. The chain combines TRBV4-1 with TRBJ1-6, with 10 bases lining up with TRBD1. Germline V gene sequence: CDR1 MGHRA, CDR2 YSYEKL. This CDR3 region has 15 residues. Unmatched junction bases numbered 2, after V lost 1 base and J lost 8 bases. The CDR3 loop is CASSQAGTGDSPLHF. CDR3 DNA: TGCGCCAGCAGCCAAGCCGGGACAGGGGATTCACCCCTCCACTTT.

This clonotype counts as medium-sized. The genes are TRBV14 and TRBJ2-7; tentatively, D is TRBD2 (7 bases). Germline V gives CDR1 SGHDN, CDR2 FVKESK. V lost 1 base and J 2 bases, leaving 18 bases between the germline ends. The CDR3 loop spans 17 amino acids. CDR3 nucleotide sequence: TGTGCCAGCAGCCAAGGAAGAGGAACGGGGGGCACCTACGAGCAGTACTTC. It specifies CASSQGRGTGGTYEQYF.

The sample holds a few counts of this clonotype. The V and J genes are TRBV10-3 and TRBJ2-6, with D possibly being TRBD2 (5 bases). Germline values: CDR1 ENHRY, CDR2 SYGVKD. Trimming removed 6 bases at V and 0 bases at J, with 15 bases between. The CDR3 consists of 17 residues. CDR3 in DNA: TGTGCCATCAGCAGGACTCCCACCAGCTCTGGGGCCAACGTCCTGACTTTC. The encoded protein is CAISRTPTSSGANVLTF.

This clonotype came up many times. This chain connects TRBV30 to TRBJ1-1; TRBD1 might be the D (5 bases). Germline V gene lookup returns CDR1 GTSNPN and CDR2 SVGIG (reference sequence). Trimming took off 3 bases at V and 5 bases at J, with 13 bases between the two ends. The CDR3 length is 13 residues. The CDR3 sequence: CAWRGGALTEAFF. The DNA of the CDR3 is TGTGCCTGGAGGGGAGGGGCCCTGACTGAAGCTTTCTTT.

Ten or more counts support this clonotype. The rearrangement joins TRBV29-1 to TRBJ2-5; 7 bases match TRBD1. Germline assignment: CDR1 SQVTM and CDR2 ANQGSEA. After removal of 7 bases from V and 5 bases from J, the junction contained 4 bases not matched to a gene. CDR3 length equals 11 residues. The CDR3 loop reads CSGDRDETQYF. The CDR3 DNA sequence: TGCAGCGGAGACAGGGACGAGACCCAGTACTTC.

This clonotype has at least ten counts. The chain recombines TRBV29-1 with TRBJ1-1; 9 bases line up with TRBD1. The CDR3 is 16 residues long. V shed 4 bases, J shed 4 bases, and the junction held 13 bases outside the gene matches. Germline lookup yields CDR1 SQVTM and CDR2 ANQGSEA. The CDR3 DNA sequence: TGCAGCGTTGCCCCTGTAGGACAGGGGACGGGCACTGAAGCTTTCTTT. It specifies CSVAPVGQGTGTEAFF.

This clonotype was counted at least ten times. The chain links TRBV7-3 to TRBJ2-3; possible D gene TRBD2, 7 bases. The germline V gene has CDR1 SGHTA and CDR2 FQGTGA. The V end lost 3 bases, the J end lost 3 bases, and 13 bases lay between the germline ends. The length of the CDR3 is 15 residues. The CDR3 sequence is CASSFNGGRTDTQYF. CDR3 bases: TGTGCCAGCAGCTTTAACGGGGGGCGGACAGATACGCAGTATTTT.